This entry lists 4 T cell receptor beta chains sequenced from one sample in a study of blood T cell repertoires in COVID-19. The data were produced by immunoSEQ multiplex PCR, yet TCRdb's version contains in-frame clones alone and is incomplete. The sample lists 200,000 to 250,000 clones, about 83% occurring once. Source material: peripheral blood. The receptors come from a man older than 75 with acute or convalescent COVID-19.

This sequence joins TRBV28 and TRBJ1-2; 10 nucleotides agree with TRBD1. Germline V gene sequence: CDR1 MDHEN, CDR2 SYDVKM. CDR3 length: 14 amino acids. After removal of 7 bases from V and 5 bases from J, the junction contained 7 bases not matched to a gene. CDR3 in DNA: TGTGCCAGCACCCTGGACAGGGGGAGGTATGGCTACACCTTC. It yields the protein CASTLDRGRYGYTF.

The rearrangement joins TRBV3-1 (or the pseudogene TRBV3-2) to TRBJ2-6; D possibly corresponds to TRBD2 (5 bases). The CDR3 contains 14 residues. Germline V CDR1 and CDR2: LGHDT, YNNKEL (reference sequence). Between the trimmed V and J ends, which lost 8 bases and 2 bases, there was a span of 10 bases. This CDR3 is CASHGGPGANVLTF. CDR3 sequence (DNA): TGTGCCAGCCACGGAGGACCTGGGGCCAACGTCCTGACTTTC.

The J gene is TRBJ2-5, the V gene TRBV5-1; 10 positions match TRBD1. Germline CDR1 is SGHRS and CDR2 is YFSETQ. The CDR3 covers 16 residues. V was clipped by 4 bases and J by 1 base; unmatched bases: 7. CDR3 region: CASSQGQGSIQETQYF. The CDR3 bases are TGCGCCAGCAGCCAGGGACAGGGGAGTATCCAAGAGACCCAGTACTTC.

The rearrangement uses TRBV27 and TRBJ1-5, with TRBD1 matching 8 bases. The CDR3 has 16 residues. After removal of 0 bases from V and 6 bases from J, the junction contained 7 bases not matched to a gene. CDR1 is MNHEY and CDR2 is SMNVEV in the germline V gene (reference sequence). The CDR3 protein is CASSLSWQGAIQPQHF. The CDR3 DNA reads TGTGCCAGCAGTTTATCGTGGCAGGGGGCGATTCAGCCCCAGCATTTT.